This entry features one TCR beta chain sequence. The antigen remains undetermined. Losses at the gene ends were 3 bases for V and 4 bases for J; bases not matched to a gene: 2. Germline CDR1 and CDR2: SGDLS and YYNGEE. The CDR3 sequence is 13 residues long. Vbeta (60) and Jbeta (13) primers were used in the PCR. Libraries were prepared by immunoSEQ multiplex PCR; TCRdb keeps only in-frame clonotypes and omits some of them. The sample shows roughly 230,000 clones, just under 80% of them seen only once. This sample was included in a study of cytomegalovirus exposure and HLA in healthy donors. Broader study findings: Three chains linked to CMV were shown in vitro to be specific for CMV antigens. One later analysis reportedly identified an Asian-associated ancestry cluster that showed fewer N-insertions than the roughly 700-donor mean. Cytomegalovirus-associated status was assigned to 164 TCR beta chains.

The clonotype originates from a boy between 10 and 17 years old in good health and CMV-seronegative. Source material: PBMCs. V is TRBV9 and J is TRBJ1-2; 8 bases map to TRBD1. The CDR3: CASSAGTGYGYTF. CDR3 DNA sequence: TGTGCCAGCAGCGCCGGGACAGGCTATGGCTACACCTTC.